The 18 T cell receptor beta chains presented below share a single source sample, sequenced in a study of blood T cell repertoires in COVID-19. Generated by immunoSEQ multiplex PCR, the TCRdb table keeps only in-frame clones and is missing some. The sample records approximately 190,000 clones, 70% to 90% being singletons. Source material: peripheral blood. All receptors derive from a man aged 55-75 years with active or convalescent COVID-19.

The V gene is TRBV18, the J gene TRBJ1-4; 9 bases are shared with TRBD1. The ends lost 5 bases at V and 7 bases at J; junction bases unmatched: 8. CDR1 KGHSH and CDR2 LQKENI come from the germline V gene. CDR3 length: 15 residues. Written as DNA, the CDR3 is TGTGCCAGCTCATCAACCGGGACAGGGTTTGAAAAACTGTTTTTT. Protein: CASSSTGTGFEKLFF.

This sequence joins TRBV5-4 and TRBJ2-1; 9 bases match TRBD2. The CDR3 spans 16 residues. Germline CDR1 and CDR2: SGHNT and YYREEE (reference sequence). V lost 0 bases and J lost 7; bases outside the gene matches: 8. DNA for the CDR3: TGTGCCAGCAGCTTGGCAATGCGGGGGGGCCTAAATGAGCAGTTCTTC. Its translation is CASSLAMRGGLNEQFF.

The rearrangement links TRBV11-2 to TRBJ2-7; D is unclear. Germline CDR1 is SGHAT and CDR2 is FQNNGV. The V and J ends lost 5 bases and 0 bases respectively, with 8 bases between them. This CDR3 is 13 amino acids long. CDR3 DNA sequence: TGTGCCAGCAGCCCCACACCCTCCTACGAGCAGTACTTC. Amino acids: CASSPTPSYEQYF.

The J gene is TRBJ2-6, the V gene TRBV5-1; TRBD2 might be the D (5 bases). The CDR3 is 17 amino acids. Trimming took 0 bases from V and 1 from J, leaving 11 bases between them. The germline gives CDR1 SGHRS, CDR2 YFSETQ. Here the CDR3 reads CASSLEGPGSGANVLTF. CDR3 nucleotides: TGCGCCAGCAGCTTGGAGGGTCCGGGGTCTGGGGCCAACGTCCTGACTTTC.

The chain links TRBV11-2 to TRBJ2-7; TRBD1 matches 8 bases. Trimming took 5 bases from V and 7 from J; bases not matched to a gene: 10. The CDR3 runs 14 residues. From germline, CDR1 is SGHAT and CDR2 FQNNGV. In nucleotides, the CDR3 is TGTGCCAGCAGCCCCGTCGACAGGGGCGGTGAGCAGTACTTC. Amino acids: CASSPVDRGGEQYF.

The rearrangement links TRBV6-6 to TRBJ1-6; tentatively, D is TRBD1 (6 bases). V lost 5 bases and J 7 bases, leaving 18 bases between the germline ends. This CDR3 spans 16 amino acids. Germline V gene lookup returns CDR1 MNHNY and CDR2 SVGAGI (reference sequence). CDR3 bases: TGTGCCAGCAGTCCCGGGCGGGGGGCTGGAAATTCACCCCTCCACTTT. It is translated as CASSPGRGAGNSPLHF.

J is TRBJ2-4 and V is TRBV5-4; 7 positions match TRBD2. Germline V gene lookup returns CDR1 SGHNT and CDR2 YYREEE (reference sequence). The CDR3 is 15 residues long. J gave up 3 bases and V 3 bases, and 6 bases lay outside the gene matches. The CDR3 DNA is TGTGCCAGCAGCTCGGCGGGGGTCGGCAAAAACATTCAGTACTTC. Protein product: CASSSAGVGKNIQYF.

The chain links TRBV12-1 to TRBJ1-2; the table's D call, TRBD1, has no DNA check behind it. TRBV12-1 is a listed pseudogene. The CDR3 loop spans 11 amino acids. CDR3 DNA sequence: TGTGCCAGGGGACAAAACTATGGCTACACCTTC. Its protein product is CARGQNYGYTF.

V usage is TRBV11-2 and J usage is TRBJ2-5, with 12 positions matching TRBD2. CDR1 is SGHAT and CDR2 is FQNNGV in the germline V gene. V shed 3 bases, J shed 5 bases, and the junction held 4 bases outside the gene matches. The CDR3 consists of 15 residues. Written as DNA, the CDR3 is TGTGCCAGCAGCTTCTCTCTAGCGGGAGGGGAGACCCAGTACTTC. Translated: CASSFSLAGGETQYF.

CDR3 sequence: CASSSRLAGALQETQYF. The CDR3 DNA sequence: TGTGCCAGCAGCTCGCGTCTAGCGGGGGCCCTCCAAGAGACCCAGTACTTC. This rearrangement joins TRBV7-7 to TRBJ2-5, with 10 bases lining up with TRBD2. V shed 4 bases, J shed 1 base, and the junction held 9 bases outside the gene matches. The germline gives CDR1 SSHAT, CDR2 FNYEAQ (reference sequence). This CDR3 has 17 amino acids.

This clone was counted a single time. The chain uses TRBV11-2 and TRBJ1-2; D perhaps matches TRBD1 (6 bases). The germline gives CDR1 SGHAT, CDR2 FQNNGV. The V end was cut by 0 bases, the J end by 5 bases, with 13 bases between. The CDR3 loop spans 15 amino acids. CDR3 sequence: CASSLDTRGAYGYTF. In DNA form, the CDR3 reads TGTGCCAGCAGCTTAGACACCCGGGGGGCGTATGGCTACACCTTC.

In this sample, this clone turned up a few times. The chain joins TRBV2 to TRBJ1-6; TRBD1 is a possible D gene (6 bases). Trimming left V 4 bases short and J 9 bases short, with 13 bases between. In germline, CDR1 is SNHLY, CDR2 FYNNEI. The CDR3 covers 14 residues. CDR3 sequence reads: CASSVRGSASPLHF. The CDR3 nucleotides read TGTGCCAGCAGTGTCAGGGGATCGGCTTCACCCCTCCACTTT.

This chain joins TRBV7-3 and TRBJ2-5, with 8 bases identical to TRBD2. The J segment lost 2 bases and the V segment lost 2 bases, leaving 4 bases of the junction unmatched. Germline lookup yields CDR1 SGHTA and CDR2 FQGTGA. The CDR3 contains 15 residues. CDR3 nucleotide sequence: TGTGCCAGCAGCTTAGCGGGGGGACTTCAAGAGACCCAGTACTTC. Translating it yields CASSLAGGLQETQYF.

In its sample, this clone was seen once. This chain connects TRBV18 to TRBJ2-7; TRBD1 is a possible D gene (7 bases). Between the trimmed V and J ends, which lost 5 bases and 2 bases, there was a span of 13 bases. Germline V CDR1 and CDR2: KGHSH, LQKENI. The length of the CDR3 is 14 residues. The CDR3 nucleotides read TGTGCCAGCTCAGCGGGACAGTTAACCTACGAGCAGTACTTC. This sequence encodes CASSAGQLTYEQYF.

The chain couples TRBV9 to TRBJ1-2; TRBD1 matches at 8 bases. Germline lookup yields CDR1 SGDLS and CDR2 YYNGEE. This CDR3 is 11 amino acids long. V shed 4 bases and J 11 bases; nucleotides not matched to a gene: 4. The CDR3 region has the DNA TGTGCCAGCAGCACAGGGGGAAGGTACACCTTC. Residues: CASSTGGRYTF. Full variable domain (missing parts from reference TRBV9 and TRBJ1-2): DSGVTQTPKHLITATGQRVTLRCSPRSGDLSVYWYQQSLDQGLQFLIQYYNGEERAKGNILERFSAQQFPDLHSELNLSSLELGDSALYFCASSTGGRYTFGSGTRLTVV.

The rearrangement links TRBV27 to TRBJ2-1, with D maybe TRBD1 (8 bases). The CDR3 runs 15 residues. Germline V gene lookup returns CDR1 MNHEY and CDR2 SMNVEV (reference sequence). Trimming left V 11 bases short and J 1 base short, with 18 bases between. The CDR3 DNA sequence: TGTGCCGGCACCACAGGGGGGGGTTCCTACAATGAGCAGTTCTTC. It translates to CAGTTGGGSYNEQFF.

This clone has only one observation. The chain couples TRBV3-1 (or the pseudogene TRBV3-2) to TRBJ1-4, with 8 nucleotides matching TRBD1. In germline, CDR1 is LGHDT, CDR2 YNNKEL (reference sequence). The CDR3 has 14 amino acids. Trimming cost V 4 bases and J 14 bases; bases outside gene matches: 12. The CDR3 bases are TGTGCCAGCAGCCCACAGGGGGTCTCCGGTAATCTGTTTTTT. Translating it yields CASSPQGVSGNLFF.

The chain carries TRBV6-5 and TRBJ2-2; tentative D call: TRBD2 (5 bases). V was cut by 2 bases and J by 3 bases, with 10 bases left in between. From germline, CDR1 is MNHEY and CDR2 SVGAGI. The CDR3 length is 15 residues. CDR3 protein: CASSYRDYYTGELFF. CDR3 nucleotides: TGTGCCAGCAGTTACCGGGATTATTACACCGGGGAGCTGTTTTTT.